One sample yielded the 15 T cell receptor beta chains listed below, sequenced in a study of cytomegalovirus exposure and HLA in healthy donors. The study ran its PCR with 60 Vbeta and 13 Jbeta primers. Profiled with immunoSEQ multiplex PCR; TCRdb holds only in-frame clones, not every one. The sample holds more than 100,000 clones, 60% to 85% seen once. Input material: PBMCs. Receptors originate from a woman aged 40 to 55 in good health and CMV-seropositive.

This chain uses TRBV7-3 with TRBJ1-3; 10 nucleotides match TRBD1. Unmatched junction bases numbered 3, after V lost 0 bases and J lost 4 bases. Germline CDR1 reads SGHTA; CDR2 reads FQGTGA. The CDR3 covers 16 residues. DNA of the CDR3: TGTGCCAGCAGCTTAACAGGGACAGGGGCCGGAAACACCATATATTTT. Protein: CASSLTGTGAGNTIYF.

The J gene is TRBJ1-4, the V gene TRBV6-5; 9 positions match TRBD1. CDR1 is MNHEY, CDR2 SVGAGI, per germline. The J segment lost 8 bases and the V segment lost 6 bases, leaving 7 bases of the junction unmatched. This CDR3 is 14 amino acids long. The CDR3 sequence is CASRMTGGKEKLFF. The CDR3 DNA reads TGTGCCAGCAGGATGACAGGGGGAAAAGAAAAACTGTTTTTT.

V is TRBV30 and J is TRBJ2-3, with 10 positions matching TRBD2. This CDR3 comprises 17 residues. The trim removed 0 bases at V and 2 bases at J, leaving 8 bases unmatched. The germline V gene has CDR1 GTSNPN and CDR2 SVGIG (reference sequence). The CDR3 sequence: CAWSVRLAGVLTDTQYF. As DNA, the CDR3 is TGTGCCTGGAGTGTACGGCTAGCGGGAGTCCTCACAGATACGCAGTATTTT. The whole variable domain, remainder taken from reference TRBV30 and TRBJ2-3, is SQTIHQWPATLVQPVGSPLSLECTVEGTSNPNLYWYRQAAGRGLQLLFYSVGIGQISSEVPQNLSASRPQDRQFILSSKKLLLSDSGFYLCAWSVRLAGVLTDTQYFGPGTRLTVL.

The chain is built from TRBV29-1 and TRBJ1-5, with D unclear. The germline CDR1 and CDR2 sequences are SQVTM and ANQGSEA. The CDR3 consists of 14 residues. V shed 5 bases and J shed 0 bases, with 11 bases lying between them. CDR3 protein: CSVRAGNSNQPQHF. The DNA for the CDR3 is TGCAGCGTTCGAGCTGGTAATAGCAATCAGCCCCAGCATTTT.

This clone has only a few counts. The V and J genes are TRBV5-1 and TRBJ2-2, with 9 bases matching TRBD2. With V trimmed by 3 bases and J by 6 bases, 9 bases remained unmatched. The V gene's germline CDR1 is SGHRS and CDR2 YFSETQ. This CDR3 spans 16 amino acids. The CDR3 region is CASSSAPAGGPGELFF. CDR3 coding DNA: TGCGCCAGCAGCTCGGCCCCTGCGGGGGGGCCCGGGGAGCTGTTTTTT.

This clone showed up just a few times. The chain carries TRBV2 and TRBJ2-7; D possibly corresponds to TRBD1 (5 bases). V lost 2 bases, J lost 6 bases, and 14 bases lay in between. The CDR3 totals 14 residues. CDR1 and CDR2 from the germline V gene are SNHLY and FYNNEI. The CDR3 region has the DNA TGTGCCAGCAGTGAAACAAGGGGCCTTGGCGAGCAGTACTTC. Translation gives CASSETRGLGEQYF.

To note about this clone: The same CDR3 also results from other DNA sequences found in this sample. The chain couples TRBV5-6 to TRBJ1-2, with D possibly TRBD1 on 5 matching bases. The CDR3 sequence is 14 residues long. Germline V gene lookup returns CDR1 SGHDT and CDR2 YYEEEE. V lost 4 bases to trimming and J lost 3 bases, with 13 bases between them. CDR3 sequence (DNA): TGTGCCAGCAGCCCAGGCGACAGACACTATGGCTACACCTTC. This encodes CASSPGDRHYGYTF.

The chain employs TRBV9 and TRBJ2-2; D gene unclear. CDR1 SGDLS and CDR2 YYNGEE come from the germline V gene. Deletions cut 4 bases from V and 3 bases from J, with 4 bases between. The CDR3 sequence is 12 residues long. CDR3 bases: TGTGCCAGCAGCCTCCACACCGGGGAGCTGTTTTTT. Protein product: CASSLHTGELFF. Based on the CDR3 plus reference TRBV9 and TRBJ2-2, the full variable domain is DSGVTQTPKHLITATGQRVTLRCSPRSGDLSVYWYQQSLDQGLQFLIQYYNGEERAKGNILERFSAQQFPDLHSELNLSSLELGDSALYFCASSLHTGELFFGEGSRLTVL.

J is TRBJ2-2 and V is TRBV29-1; D unclear. This CDR3 comprises 14 residues. Germline V CDR1 and CDR2: SQVTM, ANQGSEA. Trimming removed 3 bases at V and 0 bases at J, with 8 bases between. CDR3 residues: CSVEYTTNTGELFF. The CDR3 nucleotides are TGCAGCGTTGAGTACACGACGAACACCGGGGAGCTGTTTTTT.

V and J are TRBV19 and TRBJ1-4, with D perhaps matching TRBD1 (5 bases). Trimming removed 11 bases at V and 6 bases at J, with 16 bases between. Germline-derived CDR1 and CDR2 are LNHDA and SQIVND (reference sequence). This CDR3 is 13 amino acids long. CDR3 in DNA: TGTGCCGCCAAGAGTATAGGGGATGAAAAACTGTTTTTT. Translated, it gives CAAKSIGDEKLFF.

The J gene is TRBJ1-1, the V gene TRBV7-9, with TRBD1 as a possible D gene (6 bases). The V end was cut by 5 bases, the J end by 2 bases, with 9 bases between. There are 13 residues in the CDR3. CDR1 and CDR2 (germline): SEHNR, FQNEAQ (reference sequence). The CDR3 DNA sequence: TGTGCCAGCAGCCACGGGACAAACACTGAAGCTTTCTTT. It specifies CASSHGTNTEAFF. The full variable domain, in which reference TRBV7-9 and TRBJ1-1 provide the parts outside the CDR3, is DTGVSQNPRHKITKRGQNVTFRCDPISEHNRLYWYRQTLGQGPEFLTYFQNEAQLEKSRLLSDRFSAERPKGSFSTLEIQRTEQGDSAMYLCASSHGTNTEAFFGQGTRLTVV.

V is TRBV7-6 and J is TRBJ1-5; D gene unclear. V was pared by 1 base and J by 6 bases, with 10 bases between. In germline, CDR1 is SGHVS, CDR2 FNYEAQ. The CDR3 is 14 amino acids. CDR3 protein: CASSLDGVGQPQHF. Written as DNA, the CDR3 is TGTGCCAGCAGCTTAGACGGGGTCGGTCAGCCCCAGCATTTT.

The V gene is TRBV30, the J gene TRBJ2-7, with D possibly TRBD1 on 6 matching bases. The CDR3 loop spans 13 amino acids. V was shortened by 4 bases and J by 2 bases, with 12 bases between the two germline ends. Germline V gene sequence: CDR1 GTSNPN, CDR2 SVGIG (reference sequence). CDR3 residues: CAWKLGGPYEQYF. CDR3 in DNA: TGTGCCTGGAAACTTGGGGGCCCCTACGAGCAGTACTTC.

V is TRBV15 and J is TRBJ2-1; a weak D match, TRBD2 (7 bases). V was clipped by 5 bases and J by 2 bases, with 16 bases between them. The CDR3 contains 16 residues. Germline lookup yields CDR1 LNHNV and CDR2 YYDKDF (reference sequence). Written as DNA, the CDR3 is TGTGCCACCAGCGGCCGAGAGGGGGGGGCCTACAATGAGCAGTTCTTC. Its protein is CATSGREGGAYNEQFF.

The chain employs TRBV14 and TRBJ2-7; 7 bases agree with TRBD1. CDR1 is SGHDN and CDR2 is FVKESK in the germline V gene. The V and J ends lost 4 bases and 5 bases, in that order; junction bases with no gene match: 5. The CDR3 is made up of 13 amino acids. DNA of the CDR3: TGTGCCAGCAGCCCCTCCGACAGGGACGAGCAGTACTTC. It translates to CASSPSDRDEQYF.